The 3 T cell receptor beta chains in this list originate from one sample, sequenced in a study of blood T cell repertoires in COVID-19. The repertoire was sequenced with immunoSEQ multiplex PCR; TCRdb's copy has only in-frame clones and lacks some. Of 120,000 or so clones in the sample, about nine tenths were seen once. The sequencing input was peripheral blood. Receptor source: a man between 65 and 80 years old who had recovered from COVID-19.

The rearrangement uses TRBV7-6 and TRBJ2-5; 7 bases fit TRBD1. Germline V gives CDR1 SGHVS, CDR2 FNYEAQ. The length of the CDR3 is 14 residues. With V trimmed by 5 bases and J by 3 bases, 6 bases remained unmatched. As DNA, the CDR3 is TGTGCCAGCAGCCGAGGGACAGCCGAAGAGACCCAGTACTTC. This gives the protein CASSRGTAEETQYF.

This clone has only one observation. The rearrangement uses TRBV4-2 and TRBJ2-7; 8 nucleotides line up with TRBD2. The CDR3 consists of 15 residues. V was pared by 9 bases and J by 4 bases, with 14 bases of the junction left unmatched. Per germline, CDR1 LGHNA and CDR2 YNFKEQ. The CDR3: CASSKSGRSIYEQYF. The CDR3 DNA reads TGTGCCAGTTCAAAGAGCGGGAGATCGATTTACGAGCAGTACTTC.

This chain uses TRBV20-1 with TRBJ2-2, with 12 nucleotides matching TRBD2. This CDR3 is 17 amino acids long. V was clipped by 3 bases and J by 5 bases; unmatched bases: 10. Per germline, CDR1 DFQATT and CDR2 SNEGSKA (reference sequence). The CDR3 bases are TGCAGTGCTAGTATCCTAGCGGGGGGGATTAGAACCGGGGAGCTGTTTTTT. This translates into CSASILAGGIRTGELFF.